These 5 T cell receptor beta chains were sequenced from one sample in a study of T cells in Graves' hyperthyroidism and ophthalmopathy. Amplification of TCR beta CDR3 regions used RNA as the template. Primed by the HTBI set, a first-round RT-PCR was run on the TCR CDR3. TCRdb re-derived calls from the multiplex PCR reads in MiXCR, one entry per CDR3 protein. The data show a few hundred thousand distinct CDR3 sequences, about 43% seen once. The source material was peripheral blood or thyroid tissue (not recorded which). Receptors were obtained from a young woman with Graves' hyperthyroidism.

Only one count was recorded for this clonotype. This chain connects TRBV12-3 or TRBV12-4 to TRBJ1-1, with 8 bases identical to TRBD1. The V gene end was trimmed by 1 base and the J gene end by 6 bases; junction bases not matched to a gene: 4. The CDR3 has 14 residues. CDR3 DNA sequence: TGTGCCAGCAGTTTAGATGGGACAGGATCTGAAGCTTTCTTT. The encoded protein is CASSLDGTGSEAFF.

This clonotype was observed at least ten times. The CDR3 sequence: CASSLIREKGNQPQHF. Here the CDR3 DNA reads TGTGCCAGCAGCTTAATCAGGGAAAAAGGGAATCAGCCCCAGCATTTT. The chain combines TRBV7-2 with TRBJ1-5; D is possibly TRBD1 (5 bases). V lost 2 bases and J 4 bases, leaving 15 bases between the germline ends. Germline CDR1 SGHTA, CDR2 FQGNSA. CDR3 size: 16 residues.

This clonotype showed up many times. The genes are TRBV29-1 and TRBJ1-1; D possibly corresponds to TRBD1 (6 bases). This CDR3 contains 12 residues. Per the germline V gene, CDR1 is SQVTM and CDR2 is ANQGSEA. Trimming pared 6 bases from V and 8 bases from J, leaving 16 bases between. CDR3 residues: CSVKLGRGEAFF. CDR3 nucleotide sequence: TGCAGCGTCAAACTAGGCAGGGGAGAAGCTTTCTTT.

For this clonotype: One end of the junction is discordant with germline, which a read error may explain. The rearrangement uses TRBV4-2 and TRBJ1-5, with 9 bases that match TRBD1. Germline V gene sequence: CDR1 LGHNA, CDR2 YNFKEQ. The CDR3 runs to 14 residues. In nucleotides, the CDR3 is TGTGCCAACAGCCAAGTACAGGGGGCTCAGCCCCAGCACTTT. This translates into CANSQVQGAQPQHF.

This clonotype appeared once. J is TRBJ2-5 and V is TRBV20-1; 12 nucleotides agree with TRBD1. The V gene's germline CDR1 is DFQATT and CDR2 SNEGSKA (reference sequence). This CDR3 spans 14 amino acids. Unmatched junction bases numbered 4, after V lost 3 bases and J lost 5 bases. The CDR3 DNA follows: TGCAGTGCTAGCGGGACAGGGGGCCTTGAGACCCAGTACTTC. This codes for CSASGTGGLETQYF.